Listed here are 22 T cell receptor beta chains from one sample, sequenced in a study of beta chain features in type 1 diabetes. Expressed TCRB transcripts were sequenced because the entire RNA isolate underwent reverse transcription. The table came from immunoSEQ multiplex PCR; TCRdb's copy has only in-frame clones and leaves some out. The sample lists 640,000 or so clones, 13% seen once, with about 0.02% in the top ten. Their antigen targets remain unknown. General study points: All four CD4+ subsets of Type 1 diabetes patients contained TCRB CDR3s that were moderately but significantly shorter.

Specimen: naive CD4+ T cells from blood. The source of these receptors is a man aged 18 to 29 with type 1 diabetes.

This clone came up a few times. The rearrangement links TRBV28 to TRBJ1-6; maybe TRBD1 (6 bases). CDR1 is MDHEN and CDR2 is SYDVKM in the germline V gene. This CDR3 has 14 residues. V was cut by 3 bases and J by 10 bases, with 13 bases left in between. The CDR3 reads CASSLGGLGSPLHF. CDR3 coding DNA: TGTGCCAGCAGTTTGGGGGGCCTGGGCTCACCCCTCCACTTT.

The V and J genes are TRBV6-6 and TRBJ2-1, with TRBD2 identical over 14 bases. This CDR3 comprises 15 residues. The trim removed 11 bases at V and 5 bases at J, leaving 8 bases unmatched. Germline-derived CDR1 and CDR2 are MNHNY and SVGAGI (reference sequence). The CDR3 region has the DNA TGTGCCGGAAGACTAGCGGGGGGGTCGCACAATGAGCAGTTCTTC. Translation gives CAGRLAGGSHNEQFF.

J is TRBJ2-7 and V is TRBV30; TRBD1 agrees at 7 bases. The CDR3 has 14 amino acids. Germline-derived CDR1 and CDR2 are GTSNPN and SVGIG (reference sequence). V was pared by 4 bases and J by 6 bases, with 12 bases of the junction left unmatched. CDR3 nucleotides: TGTGCCTGGATTCATCAGGGGGTGAGGGTCGAGCAGTACTTC. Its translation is CAWIHQGVRVEQYF.

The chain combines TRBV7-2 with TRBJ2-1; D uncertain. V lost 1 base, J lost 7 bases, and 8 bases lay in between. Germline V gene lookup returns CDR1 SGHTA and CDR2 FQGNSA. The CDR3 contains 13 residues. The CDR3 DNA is TGTGCCAGCAGCTTAGGTAGGGTGAATGAGCAGTTCTTC. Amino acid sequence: CASSLGRVNEQFF.

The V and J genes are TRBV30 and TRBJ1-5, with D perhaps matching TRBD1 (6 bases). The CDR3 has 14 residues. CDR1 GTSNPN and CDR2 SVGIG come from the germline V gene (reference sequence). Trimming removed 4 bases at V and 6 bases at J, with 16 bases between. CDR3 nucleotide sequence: TGTGCCTGGACCGTTACAGGGAGGGGTCAGCCCCAGCATTTT. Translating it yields CAWTVTGRGQPQHF. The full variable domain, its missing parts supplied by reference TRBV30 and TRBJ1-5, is SQTIHQWPATLVQPVGSPLSLECTVEGTSNPNLYWYRQAAGRGLQLLFYSVGIGQISSEVPQNLSASRPQDRQFILSSKKLLLSDSGFYLCAWTVTGRGQPQHFGDGTRLSIL.

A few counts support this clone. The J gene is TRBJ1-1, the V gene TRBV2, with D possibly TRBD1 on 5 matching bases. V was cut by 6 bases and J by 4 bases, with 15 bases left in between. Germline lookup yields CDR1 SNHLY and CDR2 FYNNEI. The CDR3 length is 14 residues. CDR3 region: CASSLAGAGTEAFF. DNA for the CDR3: TGTGCCAGCAGCCTCGCTGGGGCGGGCACTGAAGCTTTCTTT. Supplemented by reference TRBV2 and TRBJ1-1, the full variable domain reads EPEVTQTPSHQVTQMGQEVILRCVPISNHLYFYWYRQILGQKVEFLVSFYNNEISEKSEIFDDQFSVERPDGSNFTLKIRSTKLEDSAMYFCASSLAGAGTEAFFGQGTRLTVV.

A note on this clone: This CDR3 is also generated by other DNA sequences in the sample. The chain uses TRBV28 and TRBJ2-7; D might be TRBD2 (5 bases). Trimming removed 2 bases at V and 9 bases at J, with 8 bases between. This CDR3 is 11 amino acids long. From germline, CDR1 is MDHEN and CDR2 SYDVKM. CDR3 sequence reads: CASSLEGVQYF. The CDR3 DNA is TGTGCCAGCAGTTTAGAGGGAGTGCAGTACTTC. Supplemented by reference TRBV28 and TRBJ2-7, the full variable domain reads DVKVTQSSRYLVKRTGEKVFLECVQDMDHENMFWYRQDPGLGLRLIYFSYDVKMKEKGDIPEGYSVSREKKERFSLILESASTNQTSMYLCASSLEGVQYFGPGTRLTVT.

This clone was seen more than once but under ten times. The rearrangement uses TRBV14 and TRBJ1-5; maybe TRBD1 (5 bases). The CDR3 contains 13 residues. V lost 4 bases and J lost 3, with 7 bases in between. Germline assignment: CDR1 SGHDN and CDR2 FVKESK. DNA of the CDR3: TGTGCCAGCAGCCTACAGGTCAATCAGCCCCAGCATTTT. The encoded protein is CASSLQVNQPQHF.

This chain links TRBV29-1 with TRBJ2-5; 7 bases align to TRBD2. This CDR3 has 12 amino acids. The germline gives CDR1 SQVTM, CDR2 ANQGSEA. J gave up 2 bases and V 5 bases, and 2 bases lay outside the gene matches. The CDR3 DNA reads TGCAGCGTTAAGCGGGGACAAGAGACCCAGTACTTC. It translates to CSVKRGQETQYF. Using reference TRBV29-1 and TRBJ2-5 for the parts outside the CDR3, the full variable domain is SAVISQKPSRDICQRGTSLTIQCQVDSQVTMMFWYRQQPGQSLTLIATANQGSEATYESGFVIDKFPISRPNLTFSTLTVSNMSPEDSSIYLCSVKRGQETQYFGPGTRLLVL.

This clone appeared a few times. CDR3 bases: TGTGCCTGGATAAAGGGAGGGACTCACAATGAGCAGTTCTTC. Translated, it gives CAWIKGGTHNEQFF. The rearrangement uses TRBV30 and TRBJ2-1, with 7 nucleotides matching TRBD2. V dropped 4 bases and J dropped 5; count of bases not matched to a gene: 8. There are 14 residues in the CDR3. Germline CDR1 is GTSNPN and CDR2 is SVGIG (reference sequence).

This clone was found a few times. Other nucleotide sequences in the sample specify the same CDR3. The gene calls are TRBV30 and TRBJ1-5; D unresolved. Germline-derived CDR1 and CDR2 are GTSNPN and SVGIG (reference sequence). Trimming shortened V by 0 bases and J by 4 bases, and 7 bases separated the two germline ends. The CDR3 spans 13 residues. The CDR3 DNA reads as TGTGCCTGGAGTGTAAGAGGGAATCAGCCCCAGCATTTT. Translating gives CAWSVRGNQPQHF.

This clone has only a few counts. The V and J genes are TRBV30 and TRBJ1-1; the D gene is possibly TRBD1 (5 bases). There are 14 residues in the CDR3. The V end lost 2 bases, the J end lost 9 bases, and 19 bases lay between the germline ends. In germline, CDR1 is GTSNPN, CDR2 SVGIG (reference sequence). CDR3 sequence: CAWSSTGTALQAFF. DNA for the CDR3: TGTGCCTGGAGTTCCACCGGGACTGCTTTACAAGCTTTCTTT.

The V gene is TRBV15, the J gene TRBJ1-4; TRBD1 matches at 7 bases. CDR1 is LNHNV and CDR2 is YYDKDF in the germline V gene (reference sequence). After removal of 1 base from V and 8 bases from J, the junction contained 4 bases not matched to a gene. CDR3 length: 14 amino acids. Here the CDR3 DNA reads TGTGCCACCAGCAGAGGCAGGGGGAGCGAAAAACTGTTTTTT. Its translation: CATSRGRGSEKLFF.

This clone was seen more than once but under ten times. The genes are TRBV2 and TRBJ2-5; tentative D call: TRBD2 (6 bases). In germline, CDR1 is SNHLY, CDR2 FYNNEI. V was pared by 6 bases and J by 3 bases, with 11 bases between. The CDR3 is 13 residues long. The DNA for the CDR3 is TGTGCCAGCAGCCCCCGGGAGAAAGAGACCCAGTACTTC. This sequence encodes CASSPREKETQYF.

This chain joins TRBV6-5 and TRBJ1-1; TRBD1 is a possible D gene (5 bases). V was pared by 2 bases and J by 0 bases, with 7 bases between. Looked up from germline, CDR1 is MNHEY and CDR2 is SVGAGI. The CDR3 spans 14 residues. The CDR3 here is CASSYDSLNTEAFF. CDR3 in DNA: TGTGCCAGCAGTTACGACAGCTTGAACACTGAAGCTTTCTTT.

The CDR3 reads CATGTGDTSYNEQFF. CDR3 in DNA: TGTGCCACCGGGACAGGGGATACCTCCTACAATGAGCAGTTCTTC. This chain links TRBV10-3 with TRBJ2-1, with 10 positions matching TRBD1. V shed 10 bases and J 0 bases; nucleotides not matched to a gene: 6. The germline V gene has CDR1 ENHRY and CDR2 SYGVKD. This CDR3 is 15 amino acids long.

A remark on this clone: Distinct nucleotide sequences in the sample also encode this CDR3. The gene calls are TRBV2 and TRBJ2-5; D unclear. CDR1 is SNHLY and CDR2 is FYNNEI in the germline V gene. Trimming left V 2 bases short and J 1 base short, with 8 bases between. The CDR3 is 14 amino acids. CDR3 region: CASSETSRQETQYF. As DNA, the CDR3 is TGTGCCAGCAGTGAAACTTCACGCCAAGAGACCCAGTACTTC.

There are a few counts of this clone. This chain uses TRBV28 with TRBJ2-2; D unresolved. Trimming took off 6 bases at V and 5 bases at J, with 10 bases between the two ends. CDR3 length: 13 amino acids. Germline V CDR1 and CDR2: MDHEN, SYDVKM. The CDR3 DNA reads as TGTGCCAGCAGAGGCCAAGGGACCGGGGAGCTGTTTTTT. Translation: CASRGQGTGELFF.

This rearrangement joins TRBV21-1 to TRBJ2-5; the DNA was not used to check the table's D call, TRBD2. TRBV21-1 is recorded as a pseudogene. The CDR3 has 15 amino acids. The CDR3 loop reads CASSKVGPKRETQYF. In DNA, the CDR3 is TGTGCCAGCAGCAAAGTAGGCCCGAAGAGGGAGACCCAGTACTTC.

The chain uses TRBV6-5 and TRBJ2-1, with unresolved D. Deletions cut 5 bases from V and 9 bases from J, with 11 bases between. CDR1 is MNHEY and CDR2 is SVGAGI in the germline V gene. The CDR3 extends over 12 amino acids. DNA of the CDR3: TGTGCCAGCAGTCCTAGGGTGGGTGAGCAGTTCTTC. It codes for CASSPRVGEQFF.

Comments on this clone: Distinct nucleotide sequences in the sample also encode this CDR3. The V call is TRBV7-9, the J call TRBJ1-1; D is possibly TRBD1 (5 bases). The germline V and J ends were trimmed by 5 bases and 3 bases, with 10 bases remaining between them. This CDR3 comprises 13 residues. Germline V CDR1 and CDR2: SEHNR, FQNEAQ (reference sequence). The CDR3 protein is CASSPRGDTEAFF. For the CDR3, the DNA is TGTGCCAGCAGCCCGAGGGGTGACACTGAAGCTTTCTTT.

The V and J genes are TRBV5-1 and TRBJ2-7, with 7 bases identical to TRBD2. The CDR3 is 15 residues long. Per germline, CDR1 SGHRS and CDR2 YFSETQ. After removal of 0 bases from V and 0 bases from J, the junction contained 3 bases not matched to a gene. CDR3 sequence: CASSLEERGSYEQYF. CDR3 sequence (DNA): TGCGCCAGCAGCTTGGAAGAGCGGGGCTCCTACGAGCAGTACTTC.